This TCR beta chain is from a study of T cell responses to AZD1222 COVID-19 vaccine. Findings of the study overall: Repertoire sampling was restricted to post-peak T cell response timepoints.

As regards this clone: The antigen is not known.

Germline CDR1 MNHEY, CDR2 SMNVEV (reference sequence). Trimming at V came to 5 bases and at J to 6 bases, leaving 19 bases not matched to a gene. The CDR3 length is 19 residues. TCRdb's table, derived via immunoSEQ multiplex PCR, lists solely in-frame clones and lacks some. The sample yields 120,000 or so clones, approximately 84% seen once. The clonotype originates from an adult in good health. The material was peripheral blood, obtained on day 0 of AZD1222 vaccination. The chain links TRBV27 to TRBJ2-2; 9 bases are a match to TRBD2. CDR3 sequence reads: CASSRNSGRLDIGAGELFF. In nucleotides, the CDR3 is TGTGCCAGCAGTCGCAATAGCGGGAGACTTGACATAGGCGCCGGGGAGCTGTTTTTT.